This entry lists 2 T cell receptor beta chains sequenced from one sample in a study of cytomegalovirus exposure and HLA in healthy donors. Amplification used 60 Vbeta primers and 13 Jbeta primers. Repertoires were generated with immunoSEQ multiplex PCR, while TCRdb's copy carries only in-frame clones and drops some. The table lists more than 55,000 clones, roughly four fifths of them singletons. Sequencing input: PBMCs. These receptors came from a young man in good health and CMV-seronegative.

This clone showed up just a few times. The chain has TRBV5-6 and TRBJ1-4, with 8 bases fitting TRBD1. Germline V lookup: CDR1 SGHDT, CDR2 YYEEEE. The junction had 7 bases not matched to a gene; V was cut back by 3 bases and J by 3 bases. This CDR3 spans 16 amino acids. This CDR3 reads CASSSTTGGSNEKLFF. CDR3 DNA sequence: TGTGCCAGCAGCTCGACTACAGGGGGGTCTAATGAAAAACTGTTTTTT.

J is TRBJ2-3 and V is TRBV18; D is unresolved. CDR3 length: 13 residues. The germline gives CDR1 KGHSH, CDR2 LQKENI. The V end was cut by 3 bases, the J end by 4 bases, with 8 bases between. The CDR3 region is CASSPFGSDTQYF. Here the CDR3 DNA reads TGTGCCAGCTCACCCTTCGGGTCAGATACGCAGTATTTT.